This T cell receptor beta chain was recovered during a study of blood T cell repertoires in COVID-19. Study details: Donors in the United States, Italy and Spain gave samples during acute or convalescent COVID-19.

The assay was immunoSEQ multiplex PCR, and TCRdb's table has in-frame clones only and misses some. The sample contains about 250,000 clones, approximately 85% of which appear only once. Sequencing input: peripheral blood. This sequence originates from a man aged 45 to 65 with active or convalescent COVID-19.

The CDR3 region is CASSQTSESYNEQFF. Written as DNA, the CDR3 is TGTGCCAGCTCTCAAACTAGCGAGTCCTACAATGAGCAGTTCTTC. The chain is built from TRBV18 and TRBJ2-1; TRBD2 matches at 7 bases. V trimming: 6 bases; J trimming: 1 base; junction bases outside the gene matches: 6. In germline, CDR1 is KGHSH, CDR2 LQKENI. The CDR3 is 15 residues long. Full variable domain (outside the CDR3, taken from reference TRBV18 and TRBJ2-1): NAGVMQNPRHLVRRRGQEARLRCSPMKGHSHVYWYRQLPEEGLKFMVYLQKENIIDESGMPKERFSAEFPKEGPSILRIQQVVRGDSAAYFCASSQTSESYNEQFFGPGTRLTVL.